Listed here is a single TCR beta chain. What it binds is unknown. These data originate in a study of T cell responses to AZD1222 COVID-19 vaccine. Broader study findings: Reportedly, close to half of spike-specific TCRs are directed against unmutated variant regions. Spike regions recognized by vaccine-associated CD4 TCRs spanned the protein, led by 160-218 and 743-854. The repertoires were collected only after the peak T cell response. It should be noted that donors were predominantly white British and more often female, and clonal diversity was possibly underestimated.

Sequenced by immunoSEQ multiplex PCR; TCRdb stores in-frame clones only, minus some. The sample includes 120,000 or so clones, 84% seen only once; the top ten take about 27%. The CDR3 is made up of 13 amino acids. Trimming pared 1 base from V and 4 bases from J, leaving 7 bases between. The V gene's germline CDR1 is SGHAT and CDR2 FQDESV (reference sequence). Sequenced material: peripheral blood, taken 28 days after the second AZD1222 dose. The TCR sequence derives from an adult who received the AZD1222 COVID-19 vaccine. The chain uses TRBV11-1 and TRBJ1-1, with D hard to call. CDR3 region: CASSLERATEAFF. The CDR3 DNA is TGTGCCAGCAGCTTAGAGCGCGCCACTGAAGCTTTCTTT.